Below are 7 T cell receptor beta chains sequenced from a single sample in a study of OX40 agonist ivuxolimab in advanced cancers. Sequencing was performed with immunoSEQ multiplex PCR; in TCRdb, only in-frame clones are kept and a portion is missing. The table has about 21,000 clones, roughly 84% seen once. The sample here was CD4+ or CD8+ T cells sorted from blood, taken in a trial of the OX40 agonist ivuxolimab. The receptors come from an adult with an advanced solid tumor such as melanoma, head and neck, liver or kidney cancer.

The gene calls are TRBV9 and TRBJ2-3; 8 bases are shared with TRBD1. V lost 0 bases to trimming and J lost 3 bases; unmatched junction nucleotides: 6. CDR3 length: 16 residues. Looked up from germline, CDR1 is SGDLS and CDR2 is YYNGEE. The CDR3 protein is CASSVAGGDSTDTQYF. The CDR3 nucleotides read TGTGCCAGCAGCGTAGCAGGGGGCGATAGTACAGATACGCAGTATTTT.

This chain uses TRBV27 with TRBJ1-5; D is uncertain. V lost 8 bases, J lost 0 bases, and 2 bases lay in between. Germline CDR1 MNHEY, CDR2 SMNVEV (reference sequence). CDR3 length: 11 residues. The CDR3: CASGSNQPQHF. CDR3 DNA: TGTGCCAGCGGTAGCAATCAGCCCCAGCATTTT.

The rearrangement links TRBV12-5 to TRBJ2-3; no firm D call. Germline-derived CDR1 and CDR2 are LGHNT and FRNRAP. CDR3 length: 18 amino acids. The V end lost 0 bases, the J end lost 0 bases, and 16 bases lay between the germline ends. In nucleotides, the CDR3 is TGTGCTAGTGGTTTGGTACCGGCGAGAGGCCTCAGCACAGATACGCAGTATTTT. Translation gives CASGLVPARGLSTDTQYF.

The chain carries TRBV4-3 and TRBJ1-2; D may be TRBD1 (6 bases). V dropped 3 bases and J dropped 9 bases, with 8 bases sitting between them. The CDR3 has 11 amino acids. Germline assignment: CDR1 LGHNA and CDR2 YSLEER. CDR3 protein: CASSHRDSYTF. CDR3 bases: TGCGCCAGCAGCCACAGGGACAGCTACACCTTC.

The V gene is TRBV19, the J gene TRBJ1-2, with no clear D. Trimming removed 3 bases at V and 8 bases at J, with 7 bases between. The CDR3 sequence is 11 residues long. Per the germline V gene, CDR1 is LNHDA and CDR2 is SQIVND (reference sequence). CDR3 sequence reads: CASSMGLGYTF. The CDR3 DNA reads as TGTGCCAGTAGTATGGGATTAGGCTACACCTTC.

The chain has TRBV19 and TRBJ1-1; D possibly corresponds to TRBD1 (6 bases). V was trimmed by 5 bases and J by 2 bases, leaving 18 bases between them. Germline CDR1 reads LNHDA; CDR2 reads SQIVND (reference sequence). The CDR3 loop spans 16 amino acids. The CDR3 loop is CASSAQPGHLNTEAFF. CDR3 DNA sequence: TGTGCCAGTAGTGCCCAGCCGGGACACCTTAACACTGAAGCTTTCTTT.

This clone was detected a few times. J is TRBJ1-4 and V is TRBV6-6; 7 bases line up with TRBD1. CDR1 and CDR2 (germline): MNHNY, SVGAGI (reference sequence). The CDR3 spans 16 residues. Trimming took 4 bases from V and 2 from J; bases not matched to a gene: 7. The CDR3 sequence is CASSFLLGQTNEKLFF. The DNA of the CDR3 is TGTGCCAGCAGTTTTCTCCTGGGACAGACTAATGAAAAACTGTTTTTT.